These 18 T cell receptor beta chains came from one sample sequenced in a study of cytomegalovirus exposure and HLA in healthy donors. In the PCR, 60 Vbeta and 13 Jbeta primers were used. Profiled with immunoSEQ multiplex PCR; TCRdb holds only in-frame clones, not every one. Found here are about 150,000 clones, approximately 80% of them singletons; the top ten hold more than 1.5%. Sequenced: PBMCs. The receptors shown here come from a young man in good health and CMV-seronegative.

This clone was observed a few times. The chain carries TRBV5-1 and TRBJ1-2; the D gene is possibly TRBD1 (5 bases). Germline V gene sequence: CDR1 SGHRS, CDR2 YFSETQ. There are 15 residues in the CDR3. Trimming cost V 0 bases and J 0 bases, with 9 bases left between them. This chain's CDR3 is CASSLGGGSNYGYTF. The CDR3 coding sequence is TGCGCCAGCAGCTTGGGCGGGGGTTCTAACTATGGCTACACCTTC. Full variable domain (remainder filled in from reference TRBV5-1 and TRBJ1-2): KAGVTQTPRYLIKTRGQQVTLSCSPISGHRSVSWYQQTPGQGLQFLFEYFSETQRNKGNFPGRFSGRQFSNSRSEMNVSTLELGDSALYLCASSLGGGSNYGYTFGSGTRLTVV.

The chain has TRBV6-6 and TRBJ2-5; 9 nucleotides align to TRBD1. The CDR3 runs to 13 residues. CDR1 MNHNY and CDR2 SVGAGI come from the germline V gene (reference sequence). The trim removed 6 bases at V and 5 bases at J, leaving 4 bases unmatched. The CDR3 region is CASSGQGFETQYF. The CDR3 coding sequence is TGTGCCAGCAGCGGACAGGGGTTCGAGACCCAGTACTTC.

This clone occurred once. The germline gene is not matched at one end of the junction; a read error may be the cause. The chain is built from TRBV7-9 and TRBJ2-3; TRBD2 is a possible D gene (5 bases). In germline, CDR1 is SEHNR, CDR2 FQNEAQ (reference sequence). The CDR3 runs 14 residues. The CDR3, as DNA: TGTGCCAGCAGCATAGCGTCTAGCACAGATACGCAGTATTTT. Its translation: CASSIASSTDTQYF.

The chain couples TRBV29-1 to TRBJ2-1, with 14 positions matching TRBD2. The trim removed 6 bases at V and 8 bases at J, leaving 3 bases unmatched. In germline, CDR1 is SQVTM, CDR2 ANQGSEA. The CDR3 consists of 13 residues. Here the CDR3 DNA reads TGCAGCGTAGTGGGACTAGCGGGGGATGAGCAGTTCTTC. It yields the protein CSVVGLAGDEQFF.

This chain joins TRBV5-1 and TRBJ2-1; weak D call: TRBD1 (6 bases). The germline V and J ends were trimmed by 0 bases and 0 bases, with 7 bases remaining between them. The CDR3 spans 15 residues. The V gene's germline CDR1 is SGHRS and CDR2 YFSETQ. The CDR3 region has the DNA TGCGCCAGCAGCTTGGAGGGGGACTCCTACAATGAGCAGTTCTTC. This gives the protein CASSLEGDSYNEQFF.

This clone was found once. DNA of the CDR3: TGTGCCACGGCGGGGGGCGGATCAACTAATGAAAAACTGTTTTTT. Its protein is CATAGGGSTNEKLFF. The chain is built from TRBV6-6 and TRBJ1-4, with TRBD1 as a possible D gene (6 bases). This CDR3 comprises 15 residues. The ends were cut back, 10 bases at V and 0 bases at J, with 15 bases in the middle. The germline gives CDR1 MNHNY, CDR2 SVGAGI (reference sequence).

V is TRBV19 and J is TRBJ2-3; D ambiguous. Trimming left V 1 base short and J 1 base short, with 12 bases between. The CDR3 loop spans 16 amino acids. The germline CDR1 and CDR2 sequences are LNHDA and SQIVND (reference sequence). The CDR3 spells CASSIAPARGTDTQYF. The DNA for the CDR3 is TGTGCCAGTAGTATAGCGCCGGCTCGGGGCACAGATACGCAGTATTTT.

The chain uses TRBV9 and TRBJ2-6; D is unresolved. There are 14 residues in the CDR3. V lost 4 bases, J lost 2 bases, and 7 bases lay in between. Germline V gene lookup returns CDR1 SGDLS and CDR2 YYNGEE. CDR3 bases: TGTGCCAGCAGCCCGAGGACTGGGGCCAACGTCCTGACTTTC. Its translation is CASSPRTGANVLTF.

V and J are TRBV7-2 and TRBJ2-3, with 7 bases aligning to TRBD2. The CDR3 loop spans 14 amino acids. J gave up 5 bases and V 7 bases, and 9 bases lay outside the gene matches. The germline CDR1 and CDR2 sequences are SGHTA and FQGNSA. The CDR3 nucleotides are TGTGCCAGCACCATTGGGGGGGTCCGAGATACGCAGTATTTT. Translation gives CASTIGGVRDTQYF.

V is TRBV21-1 and J is TRBJ2-7; no DNA check was done on the table's D call, TRBD1. TRBV21-1 is flagged as a pseudogene. This CDR3 region has 15 residues. The CDR3 nucleotides are TGTGCCAGCAGCAAAAGGGCAGGGGCGTGGGACGAGCAGTACTTC. Residues: CASSKRAGAWDEQYF.

This rearrangement joins TRBV19 to TRBJ1-1; 7 bases align to TRBD1. The V gene's germline CDR1 is LNHDA and CDR2 SQIVND (reference sequence). The CDR3 is made up of 12 amino acids. V dropped 6 bases and J dropped 4; count of bases not matched to a gene: 2. The chain's CDR3 is CASSAGGTEAFF. The CDR3 DNA follows: TGTGCCAGTAGCGCAGGGGGCACTGAAGCTTTCTTT. The full variable domain, completed using reference TRBV19 and TRBJ1-1, is DGGITQSPKYLFRKEGQNVTLSCEQNLNHDAMYWYRQDPGQGLRLIYYSQIVNDFQKGDIAEGYSVSREKKESFPLTVTSAQKNPTAFYLCASSAGGTEAFFGQGTRLTVV.

The chain is built from TRBV2 and TRBJ1-2, with TRBD1 matching over 9 bases. The CDR3 contains 15 residues. Germline V CDR1 and CDR2: SNHLY, FYNNEI. V gave up 5 bases and J gave up 4 bases; unmatched junction bases: 8. CDR3 nucleotides: TGTGCCAGCAGTATGGGACAGGGCCCTGGCTATGGCTACACCTTC. Translating it yields CASSMGQGPGYGYTF.

The rearrangement joins TRBV5-1 to TRBJ2-3, with D perhaps TRBD2 (7 bases). V shed 0 bases and J shed 2 bases, with 16 bases lying between them. This CDR3 spans 17 amino acids. Germline CDR1 and CDR2: SGHRS and YFSETQ. CDR3 nucleotide sequence: TGCGCCAGCAGCTTGGGGGGGCTAGCGGAATTCACAGATACGCAGTATTTT. It codes for CASSLGGLAEFTDTQYF.

This chain uses TRBV5-1 with TRBJ2-7; 7 bases match TRBD1. Germline V lookup: CDR1 SGHRS, CDR2 YFSETQ. Trimming removed 1 base from V and 7 bases from J; junction bases left unmatched: 14. This CDR3 is built from 16 residues. The DNA of the CDR3 is TGCGCCAGCAGCTTGACGGCAGGGGGTTCGCTGGGGGAGCAGTACTTC. Translation: CASSLTAGGSLGEQYF.

The genes are TRBV7-2 and TRBJ2-7, with D maybe TRBD1 (6 bases). Germline V CDR1 and CDR2: SGHTA, FQGNSA. The length of the CDR3 is 13 residues. The V end was cut by 5 bases, the J end by 12 bases, with 20 bases between. CDR3 in amino acids: CASSPDALGASYF. The CDR3 DNA sequence: TGTGCCAGCAGCCCAGATGCTTTGGGGGCTTCGTACTTC. Based on the CDR3 plus reference TRBV7-2 and TRBJ2-7, the full variable domain is GAGVSQSPSNKVTEKGKDVELRCDPISGHTALYWYRQSLGQGLEFLIYFQGNSAPDKSGLPSDRFSAERTGGSVSTLTIQRTQQEDSAVYLCASSPDALGASYFGPGTRLTVT.

This sequence joins TRBV5-1 and TRBJ1-6, with D unresolved. The V end lost 1 base, the J end lost 7 bases, and 12 bases lay between the germline ends. The CDR3 has 15 amino acids. The germline gives CDR1 SGHRS, CDR2 YFSETQ. The CDR3 region is CASSLSGRLNSPLHF. Written as DNA, the CDR3 is TGCGCCAGCAGCTTGAGCGGCAGGTTGAATTCACCCCTCCACTTT.

The V and J genes are TRBV7-9 and TRBJ2-7, with D perhaps matching TRBD2 (6 bases). The V end was cut by 5 bases, the J end by 2 bases, with 10 bases between. The CDR3 loop spans 13 amino acids. The germline V gene has CDR1 SEHNR and CDR2 FQNEAQ (reference sequence). Here the CDR3 DNA reads TGTGCCAGCAGCCCCCGCGGGGCCTACGAGCAGTACTTC. Translation gives CASSPRGAYEQYF.

The chain recombines TRBV4-3 with TRBJ1-2, with 8 bases aligning to TRBD1. The germline CDR1 and CDR2 sequences are LGHNA and YSLEER. Trimming cost V 1 base and J 7 bases; bases outside gene matches: 11. This CDR3 comprises 16 residues. The CDR3: CASSQGGQGAPFGYTF. For the CDR3, the DNA is TGCGCCAGCAGCCAAGGGGGGCAGGGGGCTCCCTTTGGCTACACCTTC.